The 22 T cell receptor beta chains in this list originate from one sample, sequenced in a study of low-dose radiotherapy and immunotherapy resistance in tumors. Noted time point: before trial treatment. Alpha- and beta-chain coverage of first-strand cDNA came from TRAV- and TRBV-specific primers. TCR amplification involved roughly 21 PCR cycles with a constant-region primer and V-primer adapter. TCRdb analysed the reads with MiXCR anew, one entry per CDR3 protein. The sample records around 64,000 distinct CDR3 sequences, about a quarter being singletons. The source material was PBMCs, sampled before treatment. These receptors were taken from a male donor with rectosigmoid adenocarcinoma.

This clonotype was found a few times. The V gene is TRBV11-2, the J gene TRBJ2-7; 7 bases fit TRBD1. Trimming at V came to 4 bases and at J to 5 bases, leaving 5 bases not matched to a gene. The CDR3 totals 13 residues. CDR1 is SGHAT, CDR2 FQNNGV, per germline. The CDR3 is CASSSTGYDEQYF. The CDR3 DNA follows: TGTGCCAGCAGCTCGACAGGGTACGACGAGCAGTACTTC.

The chain links TRBV28 to TRBJ1-2; 9 nucleotides align to TRBD1. Germline assignment: CDR1 MDHEN and CDR2 SYDVKM. This CDR3 region has 12 residues. After removal of 10 bases from V and 8 bases from J, the junction contained 8 bases not matched to a gene. The CDR3 DNA sequence: TGTGCCACTTGGGGACAGGGAAGCGGCTACACCTTC. Translated, it gives CATWGQGSGYTF.

This clonotype was seen at least ten times. This rearrangement joins TRBV4-3 to TRBJ1-4; 8 positions agree with TRBD1. CDR1 and CDR2 from the germline V gene are LGHNA and YSLEER. CDR3 length equals 18 residues. The trim removed 1 base at V and 4 bases at J, leaving 11 bases unmatched. CDR3 sequence: CASSQGLSGTGFNEKLFF. For the CDR3, the DNA is TGCGCCAGCAGCCAAGGGTTATCCGGGACAGGCTTTAATGAAAAACTGTTTTTT.

The J gene is TRBJ2-1, the V gene TRBV29-1; D call uncertain. Trimming left V 5 bases short and J 2 bases short, with 7 bases between. Germline loops: CDR1 SQVTM, CDR2 ANQGSEA. The CDR3 has 12 amino acids. DNA for the CDR3: TGCAGCGTTCGACGGACCTACAATGAGCAGTTCTTC. It codes for CSVRRTYNEQFF.

This clonotype was seen ten or more times. The V gene is TRBV14, the J gene TRBJ2-7; TRBD2 aligns across 12 bases. Looked up from germline, CDR1 is SGHDN and CDR2 is FVKESK. J lost 3 bases, V lost 1 base, and 4 bases had no gene match. There are 16 residues in the CDR3. The CDR3 is CASSQGLAGAGYEQYF. DNA for the CDR3: TGTGCCAGCAGCCAAGGACTAGCGGGAGCGGGCTACGAGCAGTACTTC.

This clonotype was counted many times. The genes are TRBV4-1 and TRBJ2-7, with a weak D call TRBD1 (5 bases). Germline-derived CDR1 and CDR2 are MGHRA and YSYEKL. The V end was cut by 4 bases, the J end by 1 base, with 8 bases between. The CDR3 covers 13 residues. Written as DNA, the CDR3 is TGCGCCAGCAGCCCCAGGGAATCCTACGAGCAGTACTTC. Translated, it gives CASSPRESYEQYF.

Only a few counts were recorded for this clonotype. A read error may be the cause here, since a much bigger clone is one base away. V is TRBV29-1 and J is TRBJ2-7; the D call may be TRBD1 or TRBD2 (5 bases each). Deletions cut 6 bases from V and 7 bases from J, with 13 bases between. In germline, CDR1 is SQVTM, CDR2 ANQGSEA. CDR3 length: 11 residues. Here the CDR3 DNA reads TGCAGCGTAAACTGGGGCGGGGAGCAGTACTTC. This gives the protein CSVNWGGEQYF.

This clonotype was counted ten times or more. This chain joins TRBV28 and TRBJ2-7; D is perhaps TRBD1 (5 bases). The V gene lost 9 bases and the J gene lost 2 bases, with 14 bases spanning the gap. Germline lookup yields CDR1 MDHEN and CDR2 SYDVKM. CDR3 length: 13 amino acids. CDR3 sequence: CASAQGATYEQYF. The DNA for the CDR3 is TGTGCCAGTGCGCAAGGGGCGACCTACGAGCAGTACTTC.

There are a few counts of this clonotype. V gene TRBV7-2 combines with J gene TRBJ1-5; TRBD1 matches 7 bases. The germline V gene has CDR1 SGHTA and CDR2 FQGNSA. V trimming: 7 bases; J trimming: 5 bases; junction bases outside the gene matches: 14. The CDR3 extends over 16 amino acids. The CDR3 coding sequence is TGTGCCAGCACCATCCAGGGGGGGGCCAGGGATCAGCCCCAGCATTTT. Protein: CASTIQGGARDQPQHF.

There are many counts of this clonotype. The rearrangement links TRBV28 to TRBJ1-5; 10 nucleotides agree with TRBD1. Germline V lookup: CDR1 MDHEN, CDR2 SYDVKM. J was trimmed by 1 base and V by 6 bases; bases with no gene match: 3. The CDR3 consists of 15 residues. In DNA, the CDR3 is TGTGCCAGCAGGAGACAGGGGGCGAGCAATCAGCCCCAGCATTTT. Amino acids: CASRRQGASNQPQHF. Full variable domain (outside the CDR3, taken from reference TRBV28 and TRBJ1-5): DVKVTQSSRYLVKRTGEKVFLECVQDMDHENMFWYRQDPGLGLRLIYFSYDVKMKEKGDIPEGYSVSREKKERFSLILESASTNQTSMYLCASRRQGASNQPQHFGDGTRLSIL.

This clonotype was seen many times. The chain combines TRBV5-1 with TRBJ2-7; 9 positions match TRBD1. The CDR3 is 14 amino acids. CDR1 and CDR2 (germline): SGHRS, YFSETQ. V lost 3 bases to trimming and J lost 1 base; unmatched junction nucleotides: 2. DNA for the CDR3: TGCGCCAGCAGCTCCGGGACAGGGTCCTACGAGCAGTACTTC. The encoded protein is CASSSGTGSYEQYF.

This clonotype has just a few counts. A read error is likely here: a far larger clone is one base away. The chain uses TRBV28 and TRBJ2-1, with no clear D. The CDR3 runs to 12 residues. The germline CDR1 and CDR2 sequences are MDHEN and SYDVKM. V dropped 1 base and J dropped 10 bases, with 8 bases sitting between them. CDR3 protein: CASSLLNYEQFF. Here the CDR3 DNA reads TGTGCCAGCAGTTTATTGAACTACGAGCAGTTCTTC.

This clonotype was seen ten or more times. The DNA of the CDR3 is TGTGCCAGCAGTTACCACGGAGAATTACGGCCTTACGAGCAGTACTTC. Amino acids: CASSYHGELRPYEQYF. The chain couples TRBV6-1 to TRBJ2-7; D call uncertain. The CDR3 extends over 16 amino acids. The germline V gene encodes CDR1 MNHNS and CDR2 SASEGT. Trimming pared 5 bases from V and 4 bases from J, leaving 21 bases between.

With regard to this clonotype: This likely came from a read error, as a far larger clone is one base away. The CDR3 reads CASSSWTSGAFFEQFF. The CDR3 DNA reads TGTGCCAGCAGTTCCTGGACTAGCGGGGCCTTCTTCGAGCAGTTCTTC. The chain couples TRBV27 to TRBJ2-1; 12 positions match TRBD2. Germline CDR1 is MNHEY and CDR2 is SMNVEV (reference sequence). V lost 4 bases and J lost 10; bases outside the gene matches: 11. The CDR3 extends over 16 amino acids.

The sample holds many counts of this clonotype. The gene calls are TRBV27 and TRBJ1-5, with TRBD1 as a possible D gene (6 bases). Germline-derived CDR1 and CDR2 are MNHEY and SMNVEV (reference sequence). This CDR3 region has 15 residues. V was trimmed by 8 bases and J by 4 bases, leaving 18 bases between them. The CDR3 DNA sequence: TGTGCCAGCCCCTTCGTTCCCCAGGGGAATCAGCCCCAGCATTTT. Translating it yields CASPFVPQGNQPQHF.

Of note for this clonotype: A far larger clone is a single base away, which makes a read error likely. CDR3 DNA: TGTGCCAGCGGAAGAGTCCCAATCAACGAGCAGTTCTTC. This translates into CASGRVPINEQFF. J is TRBJ2-1 and V is TRBV6-2 or TRBV6-3; D not resolved. Germline CDR1 reads MNHEY; CDR2 reads SVGEGT. CDR3 length equals 13 residues. V lost 8 bases, J lost 10 bases, and 18 bases lay in between.

With regard to this clonotype: Since a far larger clone is one base different, this is likely a read error. The V call is TRBV29-1, the J call TRBJ2-5; D is undetermined. CDR1 is SQVTM and CDR2 is ANQGSEA in the germline V gene. V lost 3 bases and J lost 11, with 22 bases in between. This CDR3 is built from 14 residues. For the CDR3, the DNA is TGCAGCGTTGAGGGGTCAGGTCAATACAATGAGCAGTACTTC. Translating it yields CSVEGSGQYNEQYF.

This clonotype was counted at least ten times. The chain couples TRBV19 to TRBJ2-1; D might be TRBD1 (6 bases). Trimming cost V 0 bases and J 3 bases, with 12 bases left between them. This CDR3 contains 16 residues. Germline assignment: CDR1 LNHDA and CDR2 SQIVND (reference sequence). In DNA, the CDR3 is TGTGCCAGTAGTATAGATCCAGGGGCGGGCTACAATGAGCAGTTCTTC. This encodes CASSIDPGAGYNEQFF. Full variable domain (outside the CDR3, taken from reference TRBV19 and TRBJ2-1): DGGITQSPKYLFRKEGQNVTLSCEQNLNHDAMYWYRQDPGQGLRLIYYSQIVNDFQKGDIAEGYSVSREKKESFPLTVTSAQKNPTAFYLCASSIDPGAGYNEQFFGPGTRLTVL.

Many counts were recorded for this clonotype. The DNA of the CDR3 is TGCAGCGCTACGACGGGATGGTACGAGCAGTACTTC. It encodes CSATTGWYEQYF. The chain combines TRBV29-1 with TRBJ2-7; D is perhaps TRBD2 (5 bases). CDR1 and CDR2 (germline): SQVTM, ANQGSEA. Trimming left V 7 bases short and J 4 bases short, with 14 bases between. This CDR3 region has 12 residues.

The sample holds many counts of this clonotype. The rearrangement links TRBV11-2 to TRBJ2-7, with D maybe TRBD1 (5 bases). The germline CDR1 and CDR2 sequences are SGHAT and FQNNGV. V was trimmed by 5 bases and J by 5 bases, leaving 13 bases between them. The CDR3 spans 13 residues. The CDR3: CASSRMGPNEQYF. The CDR3 DNA reads TGTGCCAGCAGCCGAATGGGGCCCAACGAGCAGTACTTC.

V gene TRBV9 combines with J gene TRBJ1-1, with D possibly being TRBD1 (5 bases). Germline CDR1 and CDR2: SGDLS and YYNGEE. V lost 4 bases, J lost 3 bases, and 10 bases lay in between. The CDR3 covers 13 residues. CDR3 amino acids: CASSPRGHTEAFF. CDR3 DNA sequence: TGTGCCAGCAGCCCTCGGGGCCACACTGAAGCTTTCTTT.

This clonotype was observed at least ten times. V is TRBV2 and J is TRBJ2-6, with a possible D match to TRBD1 (6 bases). This CDR3 comprises 15 residues. Per the germline V gene, CDR1 is SNHLY and CDR2 is FYNNEI. The V and J ends lost 2 bases and 2 bases respectively, with 7 bases between them. CDR3 protein: CASSEWGPGANVLTF. The CDR3 DNA follows: TGTGCCAGCAGTGAATGGGGGCCTGGGGCCAACGTCCTGACTTTC. Complete variable domain (other parts from reference TRBV2 and TRBJ2-6): EPEVTQTPSHQVTQMGQEVILRCVPISNHLYFYWYRQILGQKVEFLVSFYNNEISEKSEIFDDQFSVERPDGSNFTLKIRSTKLEDSAMYFCASSEWGPGANVLTFGAGSRLTVL.